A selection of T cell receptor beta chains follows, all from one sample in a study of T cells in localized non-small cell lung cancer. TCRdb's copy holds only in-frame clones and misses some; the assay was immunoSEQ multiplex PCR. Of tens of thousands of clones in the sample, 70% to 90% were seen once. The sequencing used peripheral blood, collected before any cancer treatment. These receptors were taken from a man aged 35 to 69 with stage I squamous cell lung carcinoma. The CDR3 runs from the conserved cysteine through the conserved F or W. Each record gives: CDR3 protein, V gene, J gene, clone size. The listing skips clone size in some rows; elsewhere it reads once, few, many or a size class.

CASSLGPIGVQPQHF	TRBV5-6	TRBJ1-5	-
CSVETSGYQETQYF	TRBV29-1	TRBJ2-5	-
CSGGQRGEQFF	TRBV29-1	TRBJ2-1	-
CASSQDPQGIPMDGYTF	TRBV4-3	TRBJ1-2	-
CASSSDRGQAETQYF	TRBV5-4	TRBJ2-5	-
CASSPFGRRNNQPQHF	TRBV28	TRBJ1-5	-
CAISEGGASGNTIYF	TRBV10-3	TRBJ1-3	-
CASSPWGRDEAFF	TRBV7-7	TRBJ1-1	-
CASSLRLPNYNEQFF	TRBV6-1	TRBJ2-1	-
CAWQTSVVYNEQFF	TRBV30	TRBJ2-1	-
CASSVAGTANNEQFF	TRBV9	TRBJ2-1	-
CASSQERLAGGEQYF	TRBV4-3	TRBJ2-7	-
CSASWGSGYTF	TRBV20-1	TRBJ1-2	-
CASSTRDRDGQPQHF	TRBV6-5	TRBJ1-5	once
CASGQRDQPQHF	TRBV6-1	TRBJ1-5	-
CSAKPLGNGELFF	TRBV29-1	TRBJ2-2	-
CASSSEWADTQYF	TRBV11-3	TRBJ2-3	-
CASSLDGPYRDGYTF	TRBV7-2	TRBJ1-2	few
CASSFGQSNQPQHF	TRBV7-2	TRBJ1-5	-
CASRGGGTGELFF	TRBV19	TRBJ2-2	-
CASSAPPGGGQETQYF	TRBV9	TRBJ2-5	-
CASSPRGTQGGGEKLFF	TRBV13	TRBJ1-4	-
CASSSGQYYEQYF	TRBV28	TRBJ2-7	once
CAISEADQETQYF	TRBV10-3	TRBJ2-5	-
CASSVASGSNSYEQYF	TRBV9	TRBJ2-7	-
CASSERSAVNEKLFF	TRBV10-1	TRBJ1-4	-
CASSLGPDGYEQYF	TRBV7-2	TRBJ2-7	few
CASSSSTGAETQYF	TRBV7-2	TRBJ2-5	-
CASTTGQVYQETQYF	TRBV5-1	TRBJ2-5	-
CASSHPRMNTEAFF	TRBV14	TRBJ1-1	-
CASSLVLAGGTDTQYF	TRBV5-1	TRBJ2-3	medium-sized
CASRTFTDTQYF	TRBV28	TRBJ2-3	once
CSVDPLGGGYTEAFF	TRBV29-1	TRBJ1-1	-
CASRGFRDATYEQYF	TRBV28	TRBJ2-7	-
CASSQDRGSRRLNTGELFF	TRBV4-2	TRBJ2-2	-
CATSRGSGGTEAFF	TRBV11-2	TRBJ1-1	-
CASSLIRTGGEQFF	TRBV2	TRBJ2-1	-
CASSSQETQYF	TRBV5-4	TRBJ2-5	-
CASSRTSGTSYNEQFF	TRBV7-2	TRBJ2-1	-